The 10 T cell receptor beta chains given below trace back to one sample, sequenced in a study of blood T cell repertoires in COVID-19. Generated by immunoSEQ multiplex PCR, the TCRdb table keeps only in-frame clones and is missing some. This table holds approximately 140,000 clones, about 91% found once. What was sequenced was peripheral blood. The receptor source for this set is an older woman with acute or convalescent COVID-19.

This clone has a single count. The chain recombines TRBV19 with TRBJ1-5; weak D call: TRBD1 (5 bases). Trimming removed 4 bases at V and 0 bases at J, with 7 bases between. CDR3 length: 14 amino acids. Per germline, CDR1 LNHDA and CDR2 SQIVND (reference sequence). The CDR3 nucleotides are TGTGCCAGTAGTACCGGACATAGCAATCAGCCCCAGCATTTT. Translated: CASSTGHSNQPQHF. The variable domain in full, with the rest retrieved from reference TRBV19 and TRBJ1-5, is DGGITQSPKYLFRKEGQNVTLSCEQNLNHDAMYWYRQDPGQGLRLIYYSQIVNDFQKGDIAEGYSVSREKKESFPLTVTSAQKNPTAFYLCASSTGHSNQPQHFGDGTRLSIL.

J is TRBJ1-3 and V is TRBV6-5, with D perhaps TRBD1 (5 bases). The CDR3 is 15 amino acids. Looked up from germline, CDR1 is MNHEY and CDR2 is SVGAGI. V was shortened by 0 bases and J by 7 bases, with 13 bases between the two germline ends. This CDR3 is CASSYSGPRQNTIYF. For the CDR3, the DNA is TGTGCCAGCAGTTACTCGGGGCCGCGGCAGAACACCATATATTTT.

The genes are TRBV27 and TRBJ1-6; 7 bases line up with TRBD1. The CDR3 covers 18 residues. Germline-derived CDR1 and CDR2 are MNHEY and SMNVEV (reference sequence). Germline trimming cut 7 bases from V and 7 bases from J; bases unmatched to any gene: 19. CDR3 sequence: CASTTLVGQTLLNSPLHF. CDR3 nucleotide sequence: TGTGCCAGCACTACCTTAGTGGGACAGACATTACTAAATTCACCCCTCCACTTT.

This chain uses TRBV7-3 with TRBJ2-1, with D possibly matching TRBD2 (6 bases). Between the trimmed V and J ends, which lost 5 bases and 5 bases, there was a span of 25 bases. The germline V gene has CDR1 SGHTA and CDR2 FQGTGA. This CDR3 contains 18 residues. The CDR3 nucleotides read TGTGCCAGCAGCCCCCGGCGGGGTAATCGTGATGGACACAATGAGCAGTTCTTC. As protein: CASSPRRGNRDGHNEQFF.

V is TRBV18 and J is TRBJ1-6; TRBD1 aligns across 8 bases. The germline gives CDR1 KGHSH, CDR2 LQKENI. J was trimmed by 10 bases and V by 2 bases; bases with no gene match: 10. This CDR3 region has 16 residues. This chain's CDR3 is CASSPAVGQGGSPLHF. The CDR3 bases are TGTGCCAGCTCACCAGCGGTTGGACAGGGTGGATCACCCCTCCACTTT.

The gene calls are TRBV30 and TRBJ2-7, with 11 positions matching TRBD1. Germline values: CDR1 GTSNPN, CDR2 SVGIG (reference sequence). Germline trimming cut 8 bases from V and 0 bases from J; bases unmatched to any gene: 3. The CDR3 is 13 amino acids. The CDR3 is CAEGTGGSYEQYF. Written as DNA, the CDR3 is TGTGCCGAGGGGACAGGGGGCTCCTACGAGCAGTACTTC.

The chain uses TRBV4-1 and TRBJ1-1; D gene ambiguous. Germline V gene data show CDR1 as MGHRA and CDR2 as YSYEKL. CDR3 length equals 14 residues. V was cut by 6 bases and J by 4 bases, with 15 bases left in between. The CDR3 is CASRDGLRGTEAFF. CDR3 bases: TGCGCCAGCAGGGACGGGCTCCGGGGCACTGAAGCTTTCTTT.

The chain has TRBV4-1 and TRBJ1-5; 10 bases line up with TRBD1. The CDR3 is 16 amino acids. V lost 3 bases, J lost 4 bases, and 6 bases stayed unmatched. Germline CDR1 reads MGHRA; CDR2 reads YSYEKL. In nucleotides, the CDR3 is TGCGCCAGCAGCCATCCGGGACAGGGGATTAATCAGCCCCAGCATTTT. This codes for CASSHPGQGINQPQHF.

The V and J genes are TRBV2 and TRBJ2-3; tentatively, D is TRBD1 (5 bases). CDR1 is SNHLY, CDR2 FYNNEI, per germline. There are 13 residues in the CDR3. With 6 bases removed from V and 3 bases from J, the gap between germline ends came to 10 bases. CDR3 loop: CASSNSGTDTQYF. The CDR3 bases are TGTGCCAGCAGCAACTCAGGGACAGATACGCAGTATTTT.

This chain connects TRBV4-3 to TRBJ1-2; 7 positions agree with TRBD1. Germline CDR1 LGHNA, CDR2 YSLEER. V lost 2 bases to trimming and J lost 0 bases; unmatched junction nucleotides: 9. The CDR3 contains 17 residues. This CDR3 is CASSQINPGQTNYGYTF. CDR3 DNA sequence: TGCGCCAGCAGCCAAATTAACCCGGGACAGACTAACTATGGCTACACCTTC.